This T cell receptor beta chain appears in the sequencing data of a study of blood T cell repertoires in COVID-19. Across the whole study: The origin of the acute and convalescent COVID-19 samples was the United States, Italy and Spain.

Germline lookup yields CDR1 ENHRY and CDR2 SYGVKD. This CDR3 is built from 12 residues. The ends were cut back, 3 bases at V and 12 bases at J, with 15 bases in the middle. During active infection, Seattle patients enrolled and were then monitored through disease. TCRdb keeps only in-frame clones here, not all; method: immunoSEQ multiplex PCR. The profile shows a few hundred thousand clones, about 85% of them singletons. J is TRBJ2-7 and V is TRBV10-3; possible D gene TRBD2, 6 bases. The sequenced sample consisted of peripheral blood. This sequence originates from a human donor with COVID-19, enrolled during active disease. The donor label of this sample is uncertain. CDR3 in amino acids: CAISDLSHGGYF. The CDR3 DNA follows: TGTGCCATCAGTGACCTTTCCCACGGGGGGTACTTC.